Below, one T cell receptor beta chain is given with its context. The target antigen is unknown. The record originates from a study of Ad26.COV2.S vaccination and SARS-CoV-2 variants. Study at large: Dosing was one shot or two shots 56 days apart.

Trimming at V came to 5 bases and at J to 2 bases, leaving 7 bases not matched to a gene. Per germline, CDR1 SGHRS and CDR2 YFSETQ. The CDR3 is 15 residues long. The study, taken as a whole, reports: Among vaccine recipients, spike-specific TCR breadth exceeded that of placebo recipients.

Treatment reported: over 15 received Ad26.COV2.S at low or high dose, single or two shots; 5 received placebo; per-sample allocation not given. Sampling occurred on day 63 after the first vaccine or placebo injection. Immunization relied on an Ad26 vector, which expressed Wuhan-strain SARS-CoV-2 spike. Sequencing was performed with immunoSEQ multiplex PCR; in TCRdb, only in-frame clones are kept and a portion is missing. This repertoire shows approximately 500,000 clones, around 88% found once; its top ten account for 10% to 15%. Sequencing was performed on peripheral blood, taken in a trial of Ad26.COV2.S vaccine versus placebo. The clonotype originates from a person aged 18-65 years who received the Ad26.COV2.S COVID-19 vaccine or a placebo. The chain uses TRBV5-1 and TRBJ2-1; 7 bases line up with TRBD2. For the CDR3, the DNA is TGCGCCAGCAGACCAGTTCTAGCGGCCTACAATGAGCAGTTCTTC. Protein: CASRPVLAAYNEQFF.